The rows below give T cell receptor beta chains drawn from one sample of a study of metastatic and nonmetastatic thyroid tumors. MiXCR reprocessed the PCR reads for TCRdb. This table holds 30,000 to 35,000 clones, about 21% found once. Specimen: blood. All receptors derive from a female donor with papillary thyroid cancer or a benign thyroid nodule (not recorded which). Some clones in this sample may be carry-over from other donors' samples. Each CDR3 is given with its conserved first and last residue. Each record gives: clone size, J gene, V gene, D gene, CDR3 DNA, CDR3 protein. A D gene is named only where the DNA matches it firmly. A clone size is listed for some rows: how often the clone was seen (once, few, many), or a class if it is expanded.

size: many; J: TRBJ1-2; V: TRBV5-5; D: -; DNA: TGTGCCAGCAGCTTTGAGGTGAACTATGGCTACACCTTC; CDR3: CASSFEVNYGYTF
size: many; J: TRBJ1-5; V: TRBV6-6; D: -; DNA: TGTGCCAGCAGTTACGGGGGATATAGCAATCAGCCCCAGCATTTT; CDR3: CASSYGGYSNQPQHF
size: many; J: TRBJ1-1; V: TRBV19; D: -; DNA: TGTGCCAGTAGGCAAACCGGGCTTCGGAACACTGAAGCTTTCTTT; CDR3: CASRQTGLRNTEAFF
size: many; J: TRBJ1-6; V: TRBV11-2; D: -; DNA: TGTGCCAGCAGCTTTTTGCAGCTTAATTCACCCCTCCACTTT; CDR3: CASSFLQLNSPLHF
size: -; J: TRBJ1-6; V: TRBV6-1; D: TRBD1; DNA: TGTGCCAGCAGATTTACCGGGACAGGGGTTTCACCCCTCCACTTT; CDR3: CASRFTGTGVSPLHF
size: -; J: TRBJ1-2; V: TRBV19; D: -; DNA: TGTGCCAGTAGTATGAGGCAGGGGCTCCTTAACGTATATGGCTACACCTTC; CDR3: CASSMRQGLLNVYGYTF
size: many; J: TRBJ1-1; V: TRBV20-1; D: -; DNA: TGCAGTGCTGGTGGTATGAACACTGAAGCTTTCTTT; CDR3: CSAGGMNTEAFF
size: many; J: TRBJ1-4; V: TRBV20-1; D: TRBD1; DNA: TGCAGTGCCGGAGGGACAGGGAAGGAAAAACTGTTTTTT; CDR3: CSAGGTGKEKLFF
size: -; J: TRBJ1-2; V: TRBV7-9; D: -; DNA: TGTGCCAGCAGCTTAGTTGACTATGGCTACACCTTC; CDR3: CASSLVDYGYTF
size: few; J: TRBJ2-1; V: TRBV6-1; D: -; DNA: TGTGCCAGCACCGGGCACAATGAGCAGTTCTTC; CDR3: CASTGHNEQFF
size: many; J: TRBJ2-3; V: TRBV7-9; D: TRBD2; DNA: TGTGCCAGCAGCTTAGCGGGGGGGGATACGCAGTATTTT; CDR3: CASSLAGGDTQYF
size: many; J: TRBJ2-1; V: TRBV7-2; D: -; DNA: TGTGCCAGCAGCTTAGCAGGAAACACCTACAATGAGCAGTTCTTC; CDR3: CASSLAGNTYNEQFF
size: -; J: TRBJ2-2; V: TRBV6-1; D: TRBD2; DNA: TGTGCCAGCCAGCGGGAGGGCACCGGGGAGCTGTTTTTT; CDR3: CASQREGTGELFF
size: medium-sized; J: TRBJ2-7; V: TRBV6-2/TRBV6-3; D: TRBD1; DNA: TGTGCCAGCAGGGACAGGGGAGTCGACGAGCAGTACTTC; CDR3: CASRDRGVDEQYF
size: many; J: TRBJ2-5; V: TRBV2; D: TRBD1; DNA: TGTGCCAGCAGTGAAACAACAGGGGGATCTGGGACCCAGTACTTC; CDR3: CASSETTGGSGTQYF
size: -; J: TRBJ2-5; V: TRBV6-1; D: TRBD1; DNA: TGTGCCACCTCGCAGGGGGAGTGGGAGACCCAGTACTTC; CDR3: CATSQGEWETQYF
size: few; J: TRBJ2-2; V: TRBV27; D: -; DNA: TGTGCCAGCAGTTTCGGACGGGCCGCCGGGGAGCTGTTTTTT; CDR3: CASSFGRAAGELFF
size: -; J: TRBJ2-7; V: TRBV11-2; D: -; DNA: TGTGCCAGCAGCTTAGTTGCGGGACACTCCTACGAGCAGTACTTC; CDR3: CASSLVAGHSYEQYF
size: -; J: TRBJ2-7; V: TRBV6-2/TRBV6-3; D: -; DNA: TGTGCCGGTAGTTACTGGGGGATTACCTACGAGCAGTACTTC; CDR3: CAGSYWGITYEQYF
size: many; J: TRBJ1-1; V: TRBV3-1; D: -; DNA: TGTGCCAGCAGCCAAGGCATAACGGAACAGATGAACACTGAAGCTTTCTTT; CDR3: CASSQGITEQMNTEAFF
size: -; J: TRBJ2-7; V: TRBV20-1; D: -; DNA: TGCAGTGCTAGAGGGACAGCACTTAACCCCTACGAGCAGTACTTC; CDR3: CSARGTALNPYEQYF
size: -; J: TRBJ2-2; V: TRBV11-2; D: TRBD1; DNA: TGTGCCAGCAGCTCTCACACCGGACAGGGGGCCGGGGAGCTGCTTTTT; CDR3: CASSSHTGQGAGELLF
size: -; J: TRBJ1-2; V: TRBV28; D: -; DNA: TGTGCCAGCAGTTTAAACACCCACTATGGCTACACCTTC; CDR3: CASSLNTHYGYTF
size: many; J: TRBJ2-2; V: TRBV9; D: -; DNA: TGTGCCAGCAGCGTAGCAGCGGTGGACACCGGGGAGCTGTTTTTT; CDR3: CASSVAAVDTGELFF
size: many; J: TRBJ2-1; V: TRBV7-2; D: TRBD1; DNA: TGTGCCAGCAGCGCCCGAAGGACAGGCGAGAATGAGCAGTTCTTC; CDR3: CASSARRTGENEQFF
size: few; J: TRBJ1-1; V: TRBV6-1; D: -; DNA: TGTGCCAGCAGGGCGAGGGTGGGGAACACTGAAGCTTTCTTT; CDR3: CASRARVGNTEAFF
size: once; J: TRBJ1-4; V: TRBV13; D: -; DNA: TGTGCCAGCAGCCTGGGCCCGCGCGGTGAAAAACTGTTTTTT; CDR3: CASSLGPRGEKLFF
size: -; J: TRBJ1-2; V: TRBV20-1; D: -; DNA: TGCAGTGCTAGATTCGCAGGGGACGCATATGGCTACACCTTC; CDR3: CSARFAGDAYGYTF
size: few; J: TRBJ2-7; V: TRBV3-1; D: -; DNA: TGTGCCAGCAGTTTGACTTTCTACGAGCAGTACTTC; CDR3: CASSLTFYEQYF
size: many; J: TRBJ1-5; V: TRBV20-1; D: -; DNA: TGCAGTGCTCCGGCGGGGGAGCACCAGCCCCAGCATTTT; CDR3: CSAPAGEHQPQHF
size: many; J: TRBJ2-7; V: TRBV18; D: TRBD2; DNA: TGTGCCAGCTCACCTCCCGGCGGGGGTTCTACGAAGCAGTACTTC; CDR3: CASSPPGGGSTKQYF
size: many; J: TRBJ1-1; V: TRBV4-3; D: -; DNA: TGCGCCAGCAGCCCCAGGGAGGACACTGAAGCTTTCTTT; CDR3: CASSPREDTEAFF
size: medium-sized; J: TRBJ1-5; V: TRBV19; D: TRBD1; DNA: TGTGCCAGTACGACCGGACAGGCGGATCAGCCCCAGCATTTT; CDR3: CASTTGQADQPQHF
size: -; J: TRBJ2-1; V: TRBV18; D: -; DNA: TGTGCCAGCTCTCTCGACAATGAGCAGTTCTTC; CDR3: CASSLDNEQFF
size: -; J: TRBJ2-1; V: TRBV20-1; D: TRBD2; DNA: TGCAGTGCGTTTAGCGGGAGCGACTACAATGAGCAGTTCTTC; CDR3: CSAFSGSDYNEQFF
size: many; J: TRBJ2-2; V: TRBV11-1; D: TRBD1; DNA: TGTGCCAGCAGCTTAGAATTGACAGGGGACACCGGGGAGCTGTTTTTT; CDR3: CASSLELTGDTGELFF
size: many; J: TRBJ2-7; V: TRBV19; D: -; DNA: TGTGCCAGTAGTCGAGCAGGGGCAACCTACGAGCAGTACTTC; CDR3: CASSRAGATYEQYF
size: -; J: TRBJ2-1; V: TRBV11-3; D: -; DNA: TGTGCCAGCAGCCTTGACTACTTCTACAATGAGCAGTTCTTC; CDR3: CASSLDYFYNEQFF
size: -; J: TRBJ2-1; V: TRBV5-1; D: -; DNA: TGCGCCAGCAGCTTGGGACGAGGCGATGAGCAGTTCTTC; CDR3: CASSLGRGDEQFF
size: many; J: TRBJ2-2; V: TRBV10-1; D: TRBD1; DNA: TGCGCCAGTTGCAACAGGGGTTCCGGGGAGCTGTTTTTT; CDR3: CASCNRGSGELFF
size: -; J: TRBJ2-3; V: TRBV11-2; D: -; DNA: TGTGCCAGCAGCGGTGGGGTCCTCCGCACAGATACGCAGTATTTT; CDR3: CASSGGVLRTDTQYF